This T cell receptor (beta chain) was captured by sequencing in a study of T cell repertoires in cytomegalovirus infection (dated by TCRdb to between 2018 and 2020). Regarding the study in general: Donor HLA type was relevant to the analysis, because carriage of CMV infection together with the matching HLA type was indicated by public TCR beta signatures.

CDR1 and CDR2 (SGHVS, FQNEAQ) derive from the germline V gene. Spanning cysteine to phenylalanine, the CDR3 consists of 16 amino acids. The only DNA kept is the CDR3, 48 bases in frame from the first base. V loses 1 base of germline sequence and J loses 5 bases, and the interval between the two ends is 16 bases. Sequencing was carried out with an Illumina HiSeq 1500. The raw public reads went through TCRdb reprocessing: fastp at Q25, MiXCR clone calling, in-frame beta chains kept. Identical CDR3 proteins give one entry, which carries the most common genes and DNA. The sample table holds 350,000 to 450,000 distinct CDR3 sequences, of which approximately 18% were seen once. The leading ten clones occupy around 9.3% of the sample. With regard to this clonotype: The clone's antigen remains unknown. No base qualities exist here, and no much larger clone lies one base off it.

Broad study findings and their caveats: In both this cohort and an independent approximately 350-donor cohort, the cumulative frequency of public TCR beta family members distinguished carriers of CMV infection plus the relevant HLA type. The ex vivo response was dominated by HLA-C-restricted CMV-specific TCR beta clonotypes, which also provided the single most frequent clonotype in two of eight donors.

The V and J genes are TRBV7-8 and TRBJ2-3; the D region possibly corresponds to TRBD2 (5 bases align). The sequenced material came from PBMCs. The sequence derives from a human donor in good health (CMV status not recorded). Some clones in this sample may be carry-over from other donors' samples. The CDR3 protein sequence reads: CASSLVGGSAGDTQYF. The sequenced DNA: TGTGCCAGCAGCTTAGTGGGCGGGTCCGCCGGAGATACGCAGTATTTT.